This TCR beta chain was documented in a study of cytomegalovirus exposure and HLA in healthy donors. Study-wide findings and caveats: In a later analysis, TCR beta V- and J-gene trimming was associated with a missense DCLRE1C variant.

The primer mix had 60 Vbeta and 13 Jbeta primers. This table comes from immunoSEQ multiplex PCR, and its TCRdb copy is limited to in-frame clones, with some not included. The sample lists about 100,000 clones; approximately 72% were seen once. There are a few counts of this clone. Antigen specificity is unknown. The specimen sequenced was PBMCs. This TCR was recovered from a woman in her 40s in good health and CMV-seronegative.

CDR3 sequence: CASGFWTARMLHSGNTIYF. For the CDR3, the DNA is TGTGCTAGTGGTTTCTGGACAGCTAGGATGCTCCACTCTGGAAACACCATATATTTT. The gene calls are TRBV12-5 and TRBJ1-3, with a tentative D call TRBD1 (6 bases). The CDR3 has 19 residues. Per germline, CDR1 LGHNT and CDR2 FRNRAP. Trimming took off 3 bases at V and 0 bases at J, with 21 bases between the two ends.